This T cell receptor beta chain is drawn from a study of naive and memory T cell subsets. Study-level points and caveats: Especially in CD8 cells, naive repertoires contained a few larger clonotypes, possibly CD45RA-re-expressing memory cells.

Both TRBC1 and TRBC2 were covered by a beta constant-region primer of two equimolar oligonucleotides. Nested alpha and beta constant-region primers with the SP2 primer drove four PCR rounds on ligated cDNA. TCRdb passed the UMI-ligation and nested PCR reads through MiXCR, listing each CDR3 protein once. The top ten clones hold approximately 0.58% of a sample with over 110,000 distinct CDR3 sequences, approximately 18% of them seen once. This clonotype was seen ten or more times. Its antigen is unidentified. Germline-derived CDR1 and CDR2 are KGHDR and SFDVKD. The CDR3 runs 13 residues. V lost 7 bases and J lost 6, with 14 bases in between.

The chain uses TRBV24-1 and TRBJ1-1; D might be TRBD1 (5 bases). The sequenced material came from naive CD8+ T cells from blood. The TCR originated in a human donor in good health. Here the CDR3 reads CATRETGSSEAFF. The CDR3 nucleotides read TGTGCCACCAGGGAAACAGGTTCCTCTGAAGCTTTCTTT.